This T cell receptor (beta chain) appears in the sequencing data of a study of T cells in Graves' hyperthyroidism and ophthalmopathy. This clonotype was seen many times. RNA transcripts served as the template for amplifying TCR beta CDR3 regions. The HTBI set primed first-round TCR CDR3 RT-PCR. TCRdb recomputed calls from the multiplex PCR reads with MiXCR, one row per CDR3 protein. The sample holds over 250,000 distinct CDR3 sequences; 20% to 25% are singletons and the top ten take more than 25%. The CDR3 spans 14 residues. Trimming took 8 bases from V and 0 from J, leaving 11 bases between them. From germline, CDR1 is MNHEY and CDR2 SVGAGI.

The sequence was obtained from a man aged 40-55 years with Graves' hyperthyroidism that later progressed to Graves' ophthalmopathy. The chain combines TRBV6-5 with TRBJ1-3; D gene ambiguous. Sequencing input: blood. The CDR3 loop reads CASQRANSGNTIYF. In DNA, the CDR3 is TGTGCCAGCCAAAGGGCAAACTCTGGAAACACCATATATTTT.